A single sample gave rise to the 17 T cell receptor beta chains below, sequenced in a study of early T cells in non-severe SARS-CoV-2 infection. TCRdb re-analysed the 5' RACE reads in MiXCR, keeping a single row per CDR3 protein. The sample carries tens of thousands of distinct CDR3 sequences, roughly 5.7% recorded once. Input material: whole blood. The receptor source for this set is an adult who was a healthcare worker with PCR-confirmed SARS-CoV-2 infection or an uninfected control (not recorded which).

This clonotype was observed a handful of times. This chain links TRBV29-1 with TRBJ2-5; TRBD2 matches 15 bases. The germline CDR1 and CDR2 sequences are SQVTM and ANQGSEA. This CDR3 has 17 residues. Germline trimming cut 0 bases from V and 4 bases from J; bases unmatched to any gene: 6. The CDR3 reads CSVEEGLAGGPGETQYF. CDR3 nucleotides: TGCAGCGTTGAAGAAGGACTAGCGGGGGGGCCAGGAGAGACCCAGTACTTC.

As concerns this clonotype: One end of the junction fails to match germline, which may point to a read error. This chain links TRBV6-6 with TRBJ2-7; 10 nucleotides align to TRBD2. CDR1 is MNHNY and CDR2 is SVGAGI in the germline V gene (reference sequence). This CDR3 is built from 12 residues. Here the CDR3 reads CACSQLAGEQYF. The CDR3 coding sequence is TGTGCCTGCAGCCAACTAGCGGGAGAGCAGTACTTC.

This clonotype has a handful of counts. The chain carries TRBV20-1 and TRBJ2-1; 8 positions agree with TRBD2. Germline V gives CDR1 DFQATT, CDR2 SNEGSKA (reference sequence). The CDR3 is made up of 16 amino acids. J lost 6 bases, V lost 0 bases, and 10 bases had no gene match. The DNA for the CDR3 is TGCAGTGCTAGAGACCCTACCGGGACTAGATTCAATGAGCAGTTCTTC. Translation: CSARDPTGTRFNEQFF.

J is TRBJ1-1 and V is TRBV11-3; tentative D call: TRBD1 (5 bases). The ends were cut back, 1 base at V and 3 bases at J, with 6 bases in the middle. Germline V lookup: CDR1 SGHNT, CDR2 YENEEA. The CDR3 totals 13 residues. CDR3 DNA: TGTGCCAGCAGCTTAGTAGGGGACACTGAAGCTTTCTTT. Its protein product is CASSLVGDTEAFF.

This clonotype was seen a few times. The chain links TRBV2 to TRBJ2-2, with 9 nucleotides matching TRBD1. Looked up from germline, CDR1 is SNHLY and CDR2 is FYNNEI. The V segment lost 5 bases and the J segment 7 bases; nucleotides outside the gene matches: 8. The CDR3 runs to 15 residues. This chain's CDR3 is CASSPNRGRSGELFF. The CDR3 nucleotides are TGTGCCAGCAGTCCAAACAGGGGGCGGAGCGGGGAGCTGTTTTTT.

This clonotype came up many times. The rearrangement uses TRBV7-9 and TRBJ2-3; 7 bases are shared with TRBD1. Germline CDR1 is SEHNR and CDR2 is FQNEAQ (reference sequence). With V trimmed by 6 bases and J by 1 base, 7 bases remained unmatched. The CDR3 runs 15 residues. CDR3 coding DNA: TGTGCCAGCAGACCCCGACAGGGTCGCACAGATACGCAGTATTTT. It encodes CASRPRQGRTDTQYF.

This clonotype was seen repeatedly, ten times or more. The chain links TRBV28 to TRBJ2-5; D gene uncertain. CDR1 and CDR2 from the germline V gene are MDHEN and SYDVKM. CDR3 length equals 14 residues. V lost 2 bases and J lost 8, with 15 bases in between. The CDR3: CASSLSSVGKTQYF. In DNA form, the CDR3 reads TGTGCCAGCAGTTTAAGTTCGGTTGGGAAAACCCAGTACTTC.

The chain joins TRBV29-1 to TRBJ2-7; TRBD2 agrees at 10 bases. There are 13 residues in the CDR3. V shed 5 bases and J 3 bases; nucleotides not matched to a gene: 4. Germline-derived CDR1 and CDR2 are SQVTM and ANQGSEA. In DNA, the CDR3 is TGCAGCGTTTGTCTAGCGGGGGACTACGAGCAGTACTTC. Its translation is CSVCLAGDYEQYF.

This clonotype has more than one count but fewer than ten. The chain carries TRBV20-1 and TRBJ2-7, with TRBD1 identical over 7 bases. The CDR3 has 14 amino acids. J gave up 3 bases and V 3 bases, and 8 bases lay outside the gene matches. Germline-derived CDR1 and CDR2 are DFQATT and SNEGSKA (reference sequence). CDR3 loop: CSASQQGRYYEQYF. In DNA form, the CDR3 reads TGCAGTGCTAGTCAACAGGGGAGATACTACGAGCAGTACTTC.

This clonotype was seen repeatedly, ten times or more. The gene calls are TRBV7-9 and TRBJ2-5; 8 nucleotides align to TRBD1. V lost 2 bases, J lost 0 bases, and 8 bases stayed unmatched. This CDR3 is 17 amino acids long. Germline-derived CDR1 and CDR2 are SEHNR and FQNEAQ (reference sequence). This CDR3 reads CASSLRGQGADQETQYF. DNA of the CDR3: TGTGCCAGCAGCTTAAGGGGCCAGGGGGCTGACCAAGAGACCCAGTACTTC. Filled out from reference TRBV7-9 and TRBJ2-5, the complete variable domain reads DTGVSQNPRHKITKRGQNVTFRCDPISEHNRLYWYRQTLGQGPEFLTYFQNEAQLEKSRLLSDRFSAERPKGSFSTLEIQRTEQGDSAMYLCASSLRGQGADQETQYFGPGTRLLVL.

This clonotype was observed at least ten times. The rearrangement uses TRBV2 and TRBJ1-1; D is uncertain. Germline V lookup: CDR1 SNHLY, CDR2 FYNNEI. V lost 4 bases and J lost 3, with 12 bases in between. CDR3 size: 14 residues. The CDR3 sequence: CASSVSGADTEAFF. CDR3 DNA sequence: TGTGCCAGCAGTGTGTCAGGAGCAGACACTGAAGCTTTCTTT.

This clonotype was counted ten times or more. This chain links TRBV7-9 with TRBJ2-3; D might be TRBD2 (6 bases). The CDR3 runs 14 residues. V was trimmed by 5 bases and J by 5 bases, leaving 14 bases between them. CDR1 and CDR2 from the germline V gene are SEHNR and FQNEAQ (reference sequence). CDR3 residues: CASSPLAGQDTQYF. In DNA form, the CDR3 reads TGTGCCAGCAGCCCACTCGCGGGGCAAGATACGCAGTATTTT. The full variable domain, in which reference TRBV7-9 and TRBJ2-3 provide the parts outside the CDR3, is DTGVSQNPRHKITKRGQNVTFRCDPISEHNRLYWYRQTLGQGPEFLTYFQNEAQLEKSRLLSDRFSAERPKGSFSTLEIQRTEQGDSAMYLCASSPLAGQDTQYFGPGTRLTVL.

This clonotype came up a few times. This chain joins TRBV7-2 and TRBJ1-4, with 9 bases matching TRBD1. This CDR3 is built from 16 residues. The V gene's germline CDR1 is SGHTA and CDR2 FQGNSA. The V gene end was trimmed by 3 bases and the J gene end by 1 base; junction bases not matched to a gene: 3. The CDR3 DNA follows: TGTGCCAGCAGCTTCGGACAGGGGTTAACTAATGAAAAACTGTTTTTT. It translates to CASSFGQGLTNEKLFF.

This clonotype was found many times. The chain carries TRBV18 and TRBJ2-1; D uncertain. Looked up from germline, CDR1 is KGHSH and CDR2 is LQKENI. V was cut by 6 bases and J by 5 bases, with 8 bases left in between. This CDR3 has 12 amino acids. Written as DNA, the CDR3 is TGTGCCAGCTCTCCGAGCGACAATGAGCAGTTCTTC. Translating it yields CASSPSDNEQFF.

Only a few counts were recorded for this clonotype. The V and J genes are TRBV28 and TRBJ2-3; D is perhaps TRBD1 (6 bases). The CDR3 length is 13 residues. Germline CDR1 MDHEN, CDR2 SYDVKM. Trimming shortened V by 6 bases and J by 7 bases, and 14 bases separated the two germline ends. The CDR3 sequence is CASSSGAKHTQYF. The CDR3 region has the DNA TGTGCCAGCAGCTCAGGGGCTAAACATACGCAGTATTTT.

This clonotype came up many times. CDR3: CASRRAGGRNTQYF. The DNA of the CDR3 is TGTGCCAGTAGAAGAGCGGGAGGTCGGAATACGCAGTATTTT. The V gene is TRBV19, the J gene TRBJ2-3, with TRBD2 identical over 9 bases. The CDR3 runs 14 residues. V shed 6 bases and J 7 bases; nucleotides not matched to a gene: 8. Germline V CDR1 and CDR2: LNHDA, SQIVND (reference sequence).

This clonotype was detected ten times or more. This chain uses TRBV7-2 with TRBJ1-4, with D perhaps TRBD1 (6 bases). There are 16 residues in the CDR3. Trimming pared 2 bases from V and 4 bases from J, leaving 14 bases between. Germline CDR1 is SGHTA and CDR2 is FQGNSA. CDR3 residues: CASSLLQGLGNEKLFF. For the CDR3, the DNA is TGTGCCAGCAGCTTACTACAGGGCCTGGGTAATGAAAAACTGTTTTTT.